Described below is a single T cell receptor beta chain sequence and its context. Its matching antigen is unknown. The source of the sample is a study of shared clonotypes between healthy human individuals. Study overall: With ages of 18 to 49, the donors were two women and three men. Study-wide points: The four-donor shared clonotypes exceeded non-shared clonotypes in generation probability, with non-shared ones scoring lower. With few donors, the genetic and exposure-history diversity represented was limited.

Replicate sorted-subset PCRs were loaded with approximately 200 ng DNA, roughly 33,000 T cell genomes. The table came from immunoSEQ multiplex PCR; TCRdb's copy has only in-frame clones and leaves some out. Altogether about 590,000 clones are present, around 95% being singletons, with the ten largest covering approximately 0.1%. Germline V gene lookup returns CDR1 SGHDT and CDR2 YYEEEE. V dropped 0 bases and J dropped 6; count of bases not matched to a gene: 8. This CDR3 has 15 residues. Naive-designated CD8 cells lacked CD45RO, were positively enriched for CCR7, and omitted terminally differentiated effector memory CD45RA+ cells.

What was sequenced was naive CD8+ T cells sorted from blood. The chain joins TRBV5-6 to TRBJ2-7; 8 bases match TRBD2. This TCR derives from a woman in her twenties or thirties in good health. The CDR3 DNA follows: TGTGCCAGCAGCTTGGGAGGGACTAGTTTATCCGAGCAGTACTTC. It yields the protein CASSLGGTSLSEQYF.